A single sample is the source of the 25 T cell receptor beta chains below, sequenced in a study of shared clonotypes between healthy human individuals (dated by TCRdb to 2020 to 2021). Libraries were constructed by the immunoSEQ multiplex PCR assay. TCRdb retrieved this table from immuneACCESS and kept in-frame rearrangements only. Not all clones are present; in checked studies, unresolved V genes account for under half, and no reason is known for the remainder. Across this sample there are under 1,900,000 clones, with approximately 98.5% seen only once. Together, the top ten hold approximately 0.4% of the sample. The sample was naive CD4+ T cells sorted from blood. This sample's cell subset or site label indicates: CD45RA+ positively selected. The source of these receptors is a man aged 30 to 45 in good health.

The V call is TRBV7-2, the J call TRBJ1-3; 8 bases map to TRBD1. With V trimmed by 6 bases and J by 4 bases, 8 bases remained unmatched. This CDR3 spans 15 amino acids. The V gene's germline CDR1 is SGHTA and CDR2 FQGNSA. CDR3 bases: TGTGCCAGCAGTCAGACAGGGGCGGGGGGAAACACCATATATTTT. This sequence encodes CASSQTGAGGNTIYF.

V usage is TRBV5-1 and J usage is TRBJ1-1; the D gene is possibly TRBD1 (5 bases). The CDR3 is made up of 18 amino acids. V lost 0 bases, J lost 1 base, and 19 bases lay in between. CDR1 SGHRS and CDR2 YFSETQ come from the germline V gene. CDR3 nucleotides: TGCGCCAGCAGCTTGGGCGGGCGGGGGGTAATTGGGAACACTGAAGCTTTCTTT. Its translation is CASSLGGRGVIGNTEAFF.

This chain uses TRBV5-4 with TRBJ2-5, with no clear D. The germline V and J ends were trimmed by 0 bases and 2 bases, with 11 bases remaining between them. This CDR3 contains 15 residues. The germline gives CDR1 SGHNT, CDR2 YYREEE (reference sequence). This CDR3 reads CASSLALAGQETQYF. The CDR3 DNA reads TGTGCCAGCAGCTTGGCCTTAGCTGGGCAAGAGACCCAGTACTTC.

The chain employs TRBV7-9 and TRBJ1-2; D is ambiguous. Germline V CDR1 and CDR2: SEHNR, FQNEAQ (reference sequence). CDR3 length: 13 amino acids. V was trimmed by 1 base and J by 8 bases, leaving 11 bases between them. CDR3 coding DNA: TGTGCCAGCAGCTTAGTTGATCTGGGGGGCTACACCTTC. Protein: CASSLVDLGGYTF.

The chain uses TRBV5-1 and TRBJ2-2, with no clear D. The CDR3 covers 13 residues. Trimming pared 4 bases from V and 7 bases from J, leaving 11 bases between. Germline-derived CDR1 and CDR2 are SGHRS and YFSETQ. CDR3 coding DNA: TGCGCCAGCAGCCCCCTTTTGGTCGGGGAGCTGTTTTTT. It translates to CASSPLLVGELFF.

This chain joins TRBV30 and TRBJ2-2; 8 bases are shared with TRBD1. The CDR3 runs to 15 residues. Trimming at V came to 1 base and at J to 6 bases, leaving 7 bases not matched to a gene. Germline CDR1 reads GTSNPN; CDR2 reads SVGIG (reference sequence). The CDR3 here is CAWSAIGGQAGELFF. Written as DNA, the CDR3 is TGTGCCTGGAGTGCCATAGGGGGACAGGCCGGGGAGCTGTTTTTT.

V gene TRBV6-5 combines with J gene TRBJ1-4, with 8 bases identical to TRBD1. Losses at the gene ends were 5 bases for V and 6 bases for J; bases not matched to a gene: 8. The CDR3 has 15 residues. The germline V gene encodes CDR1 MNHEY and CDR2 SVGAGI. CDR3 coding DNA: TGTGCCAGCAGTCCCCAAGACAGGGGAGATGAAAAACTGTTTTTT. This translates into CASSPQDRGDEKLFF.

Notes on this clone: Other DNA sequences of this sample code for an identical CDR3. The CDR3 DNA is TGTGCCAGCAGCTTACAGGGTGATCAGCCCCAGCATTTT. It is translated as CASSLQGDQPQHF. The chain recombines TRBV7-2 with TRBJ1-5, with a possible D match to TRBD1 (5 bases). Germline V CDR1 and CDR2: SGHTA, FQGNSA. This CDR3 has 13 residues. Trimming took off 2 bases at V and 5 bases at J, with 7 bases between the two ends.

The chain links TRBV11-2 to TRBJ2-7; 9 bases agree with TRBD2. CDR1 SGHAT and CDR2 FQNNGV come from the germline V gene. The J segment lost 1 base and the V segment lost 6 bases, leaving 4 bases of the junction unmatched. The CDR3 spans 14 residues. The CDR3 sequence: CASRDSGRSYEQYF. The CDR3 coding sequence is TGTGCCAGCAGAGATAGCGGGAGATCCTACGAGCAGTACTTC.

The chain links TRBV10-3 to TRBJ1-1; D gene ambiguous. Between the trimmed V and J ends, which lost 7 bases and 0 bases, there was a span of 9 bases. Germline assignment: CDR1 ENHRY and CDR2 SYGVKD. The CDR3 spans 13 residues. In DNA, the CDR3 is TGTGCCATCAAAGCGATTTTGAACACTGAAGCTTTCTTT. Amino acids: CAIKAILNTEAFF.

Only one count was recorded for this clone. Other DNA sequences in the sample encode the same CDR3. The chain employs TRBV18 and TRBJ1-4; unclear D gene. The CDR3 sequence is 14 residues long. V gave up 1 base and J gave up 0 bases, with 3 bases separating them. In germline, CDR1 is KGHSH, CDR2 LQKENI. The CDR3 here is CASSPLSTNEKLFF. DNA for the CDR3: TGTGCCAGCTCACCACTATCAACTAATGAAAAACTGTTTTTT.

Here the CDR3 reads CASRVRDMITDTQYF. The CDR3 bases are TGTGCCAGCAGGGTCCGGGACATGATCACAGATACGCAGTATTTT. The chain employs TRBV11-2 and TRBJ2-3; a weak D match, TRBD1 (6 bases). CDR1 is SGHAT, CDR2 FQNNGV, per germline. V was cut by 6 bases and J by 2 bases, with 15 bases left in between. CDR3 length: 15 residues.

CDR3 nucleotides: TGTGCCAGCAGCTGGCGGGGAGGTCTGGAGACCCAGTACTTC. Translated, it gives CASSWRGGLETQYF. The chain employs TRBV7-9 and TRBJ2-5; D is perhaps TRBD2 (6 bases). Germline V gene data show CDR1 as SEHNR and CDR2 as FQNEAQ (reference sequence). The CDR3 contains 14 residues. Trimming took off 4 bases at V and 5 bases at J, with 14 bases between the two ends.

The V and J genes are TRBV29-1 and TRBJ1-2; TRBD1 matches 7 bases. Looked up from germline, CDR1 is SQVTM and CDR2 is ANQGSEA. The CDR3 extends over 15 amino acids. With V trimmed by 2 bases and J by 3 bases, 9 bases remained unmatched. CDR3 sequence reads: CSVEPTGLTDYGYTF. The CDR3 nucleotides read TGCAGCGTTGAACCGACAGGGCTTACAGACTATGGCTACACCTTC.

J is TRBJ1-1 and V is TRBV18, with D tentatively TRBD1 (5 bases). V lost 3 bases and J lost 0, with 20 bases in between. CDR3 length equals 18 residues. Germline lookup yields CDR1 KGHSH and CDR2 LQKENI. CDR3 loop: CASSPLLRQGGMNTEAFF. The CDR3 bases are TGTGCCAGCTCACCTCTTTTGCGTCAGGGAGGAATGAACACTGAAGCTTTCTTT.

The rearrangement uses TRBV25-1 and TRBJ2-3; D possibly corresponds to TRBD2 (5 bases). With 3 bases removed from V and 5 bases from J, the gap between germline ends came to 9 bases. Germline-derived CDR1 and CDR2 are MGHDK and SYGVNS. This CDR3 contains 13 residues. CDR3: CASSEPREDTQYF. In DNA, the CDR3 is TGTGCCAGCAGTGAGCCTCGGGAAGATACGCAGTATTTT.

The chain is built from TRBV7-9 and TRBJ2-6, with D perhaps matching TRBD1 (6 bases). Trimming left V 5 bases short and J 0 bases short, with 11 bases between. The CDR3 sequence is 16 residues long. CDR1 is SEHNR and CDR2 is FQNEAQ in the germline V gene (reference sequence). CDR3 amino acids: CASSHGQLSGANVLTF. CDR3 nucleotide sequence: TGTGCCAGCAGCCACGGACAGCTCTCTGGGGCCAACGTCCTGACTTTC.

The J gene is TRBJ1-5, the V gene TRBV12-5; 8 nucleotides match TRBD1. Germline CDR1 LGHNT, CDR2 FRNRAP. The trim removed 3 bases at V and 3 bases at J, leaving 25 bases unmatched. The CDR3 consists of 22 residues. The CDR3, as DNA: TGTGCTAGTGGTTTTCTCTTGACAGGGGACAAGAAACTTCATTCGGTCAATCAGCCCCAGCATTTT. It encodes CASGFLLTGDKKLHSVNQPQHF.

This sequence joins TRBV6-5 and TRBJ1-3; D possibly corresponds to TRBD1 (5 bases). This CDR3 comprises 15 residues. V lost 5 bases and J 9 bases, leaving 20 bases between the germline ends. The V gene's germline CDR1 is MNHEY and CDR2 SVGAGI. The CDR3 spells CASSQWAGGSSTIYF. The CDR3, as DNA: TGTGCCAGCAGTCAATGGGCTGGGGGGAGTAGCACCATATATTTT.

The chain uses TRBV11-2 and TRBJ2-5, with a possible D match to TRBD2 (5 bases). V lost 4 bases, J lost 2 bases, and 11 bases lay in between. Germline V gives CDR1 SGHAT, CDR2 FQNNGV. The CDR3 loop spans 14 amino acids. The CDR3 loop is CASSSRTSQETQYF. The CDR3 DNA sequence: TGTGCCAGCAGCTCGCGGACTTCACAAGAGACCCAGTACTTC. Filled out from reference TRBV11-2 and TRBJ2-5, the complete variable domain reads EAGVAQSPRYKIIEKRQSVAFWCNPISGHATLYWYQQILGQGPKLLIQFQNNGVVDDSQLPKDRFSAERLKGVDSTLKIQPAKLEDSAVYLCASSSRTSQETQYFGPGTRLLVL.

The rearrangement uses TRBV6-1 and TRBJ1-5; possibly TRBD1 for D (5 bases). The CDR3 is 19 amino acids. V lost 4 bases and J 7 bases, leaving 29 bases between the germline ends. CDR1 is MNHNS and CDR2 is SASEGT in the germline V gene. CDR3 nucleotide sequence: TGTGCCAGCAGTGGGGACTGGCAAACCACAGGTGGCCGGGACCAGCCCCAGCATTTT. Residues: CASSGDWQTTGGRDQPQHF.

CDR3 bases: TGTGCCAGCAGCTCCACAGCGGGAGAAACTAGGGTCTACGAGCAGTACTTC. Translated, it gives CASSSTAGETRVYEQYF. The J gene is TRBJ2-7, the V gene TRBV7-9; TRBD2 aligns across 8 bases. V dropped 4 bases and J dropped 3; count of bases not matched to a gene: 14. The germline CDR1 and CDR2 sequences are SEHNR and FQNEAQ (reference sequence). The CDR3 length is 17 residues.

This sequence joins TRBV4-1 and TRBJ1-3, with D perhaps TRBD1 (5 bases). Germline V CDR1 and CDR2: MGHRA, YSYEKL. CDR3 length equals 14 residues. The V end was cut by 2 bases, the J end by 3 bases, with 8 bases between. The CDR3 is CASSQQGNGNTIYF. The CDR3 DNA follows: TGCGCCAGCAGCCAACAGGGAAATGGAAACACCATATATTTT.

This sequence joins TRBV7-9 and TRBJ2-5; 11 positions agree with TRBD2. This CDR3 is built from 17 residues. Trimming removed 3 bases from V and 4 bases from J; junction bases left unmatched: 10. CDR1 and CDR2 (germline): SEHNR, FQNEAQ (reference sequence). In nucleotides, the CDR3 is TGTGCCAGCAGCTTTGGGACTCTAGCGGGAGGAGGAGAGACCCAGTACTTC. This encodes CASSFGTLAGGGETQYF.

The chain uses TRBV28 and TRBJ2-2; D perhaps matches TRBD2 (6 bases). The CDR3 is 16 residues long. Germline loops: CDR1 MDHEN, CDR2 SYDVKM. With 8 bases removed from V and 0 bases from J, the gap between germline ends came to 16 bases. The CDR3 reads CASSRGASPNTGELFF. The CDR3 DNA sequence: TGTGCCAGCTCTCGCGGGGCGTCCCCGAACACCGGGGAGCTGTTTTTT.